This TCR beta chain was sequenced for a study of shared clonotypes between healthy human individuals. The germline V gene has CDR1 SGHAT and CDR2 FQNNGV. V lost 5 bases to trimming and J lost 2 bases, with 12 bases between them. CDR3 length: 14 residues. Clones were read by immunoSEQ multiplex PCR, and TCRdb kept only the in-frame ones, dropping some. Of approximately 1.5 million clones in the sample, approximately 98.5% were seen once. As for this clone: Antigen specificity is unknown.

Study-level findings and limits: All-four-donor shared clonotypes had higher generation probabilities than non-shared clonotypes did. Sorted-subset samples were not fully sequenced, rarefaction indicated. Donor scarcity curtailed the genetic and exposure-history diversity represented herein.

This rearrangement joins TRBV11-2 to TRBJ2-5; possibly TRBD2 for D (6 bases). The receptor was derived from a man aged 25 to 40 in good health. Sequenced material: naive CD4+ T cells sorted from blood. Subset meaning: CD45RA+ positively selected. The CDR3 protein is CASSGTFLQETQYF. CDR3 coding DNA: TGTGCCAGCAGCGGGACTTTCCTACAAGAGACCCAGTACTTC.